The subject of this entry is one T cell receptor beta chain. Its antigen is undetermined. This sample was taken from a study of spatial heterogeneity in lung cancer. Background on the study: Detected beta-chain sequences consistently exceeded alpha-chain sequences.

General study points: Ubiquitous expanded tumor TCRs were seen in blood more at resection than at follow-up.

Time point defined: sample taken at primary tumor resection. 72 TRACERx patients with early, untreated non-small cell lung cancer donated samples. No cell sorting; template was whole RNA from tumor, lung tissue or PBMC. TCRdb independently ran MiXCR on the 5' RACE reads; one entry per CDR3 protein. The data show about 7,900 distinct CDR3 sequences, 3.5% to 5.5% seen once. V gave up 6 bases and J gave up 1 base, with 7 bases separating them. This CDR3 spans 12 amino acids. Germline V lookup: CDR1 SNHLY, CDR2 FYNNEI. This receptor was taken from a male donor with early-stage non-small cell lung cancer. This chain links TRBV2 with TRBJ2-7, with D possibly TRBD2 on 6 matching bases. Sample: PBMCs, taken at surgery. The CDR3 DNA follows: TGTGCCAGCAGGGGACTTTCCTACGAGCAGTACTTC. Translating gives CASRGLSYEQYF. The full variable domain, rest sourced from reference TRBV2 and TRBJ2-7, is EPEVTQTPSHQVTQMGQEVILRCVPISNHLYFYWYRQILGQKVEFLVSFYNNEISEKSEIFDDQFSVERPDGSNFTLKIRSTKLEDSAMYFCASRGLSYEQYFGPGTRLTVT.